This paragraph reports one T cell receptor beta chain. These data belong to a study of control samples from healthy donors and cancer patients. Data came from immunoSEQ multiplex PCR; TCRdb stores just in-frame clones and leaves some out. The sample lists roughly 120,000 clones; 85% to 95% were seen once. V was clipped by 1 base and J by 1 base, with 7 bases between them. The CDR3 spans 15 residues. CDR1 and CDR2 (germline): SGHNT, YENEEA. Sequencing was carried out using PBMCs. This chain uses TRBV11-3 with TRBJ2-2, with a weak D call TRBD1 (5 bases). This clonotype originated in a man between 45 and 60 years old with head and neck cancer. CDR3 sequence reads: CASSLGQLNTGELFF. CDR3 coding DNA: TGTGCCAGCAGCTTAGGACAGTTGAACACCGGGGAGCTGTTTTTT.